The present T cell receptor (beta chain) was sequenced within a study of blood T cell repertoires in COVID-19. The CDR3 has 12 amino acids. From germline, CDR1 is PRHDT and CDR2 FYEKMQ (reference sequence). Trimming took off 3 bases at V and 4 bases at J, with 6 bases between the two ends. The data were produced by immunoSEQ multiplex PCR, yet TCRdb's version contains in-frame clones alone and is incomplete. The sample contains about 400,000 clones, 75% to 90% of which appear only once. The sample taken for sequencing was peripheral blood. The sequence derives from a woman aged 25 to 39 with acute or convalescent COVID-19. V usage is TRBV13 and J usage is TRBJ1-1; no firm D call. The CDR3 sequence is CASSFAGTEAFF. The CDR3 coding sequence is TGTGCCAGCAGCTTTGCCGGCACTGAAGCTTTCTTT.